This T cell receptor (beta chain) was observed in a study of blood T cell repertoires in COVID-19. Study summary: T cells, B-cell-depleted T cells, or PBMCs provided the cDNA or gDNA that served as material.

Per the study methods: Quantification of nucleated cells was approximated via reference gene primer amplification. Sequencing was performed with immunoSEQ multiplex PCR; in TCRdb, only in-frame clones are kept and a portion is missing. D and trimming come from the DNA, and the V and J calls and clone size come from that table. The profile shows roughly 80,000 clones, roughly 80% of them singletons. The V gene lost 3 bases and the J gene lost 10 bases, with 15 bases spanning the gap. The CDR3 extends over 12 amino acids. The germline V gene has CDR1 GTSNPN and CDR2 SVGIG (reference sequence). This rearrangement joins TRBV30 to TRBJ1-1; the D is unclear. The TCR was taken from a man aged 60-69 years with active or convalescent COVID-19. Sequenced input: peripheral blood. CDR3 nucleotide sequence: TGTGCCTGGAGCCATAGCCCGCCTGGAGCTTTCTTT. Translation gives CAWSHSPPGAFF.